This TCR beta chain appears in the sequencing data of a study of T cells expressing NK-cell markers. Notes on the study in general: HCMV specificity of expanded NKG2C+ T cell clones remained unclear.

As to this clonotype: As yet, its antigen is unknown.

The CDR3 totals 14 residues. CDR1 is LGHNA and CDR2 is YNFKEQ in the germline V gene. For TCR beta, cDNA was produced by 5'RACE template switching with UMIs. TCRdb reprocessed the 5' RACE reads, keeping one entry per CDR3 protein, no DNA. The table lists 150,000 to 160,000 distinct CDR3 sequences, with around a third in the top ten. The sample was blood T cells: a sorted CD56 or NKG2C T cell subset, CD4+ or CD8+ T cells, or bulk PBMC T cells (not recorded which). This sequence was found in a woman aged 45-59 years in good health. J is TRBJ2-1 and V is TRBV4-2. The chain's CDR3 is CASSQVGVYNEQFF.